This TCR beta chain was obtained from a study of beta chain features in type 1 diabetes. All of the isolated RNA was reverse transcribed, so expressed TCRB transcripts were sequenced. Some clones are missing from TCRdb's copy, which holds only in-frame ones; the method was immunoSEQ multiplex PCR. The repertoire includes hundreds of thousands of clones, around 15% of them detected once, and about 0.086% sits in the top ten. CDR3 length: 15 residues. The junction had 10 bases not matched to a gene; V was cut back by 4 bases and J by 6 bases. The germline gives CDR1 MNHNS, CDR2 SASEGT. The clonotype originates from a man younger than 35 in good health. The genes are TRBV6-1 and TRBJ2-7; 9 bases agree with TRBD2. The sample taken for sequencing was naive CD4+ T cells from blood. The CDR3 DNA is TGTGCCAGCAGTGTCCCATGGCGGGGGGGCGCCGAGCAGTACTTC. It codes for CASSVPWRGGAEQYF.